The 8 T cell receptor beta chains reported below all come from one sample, sequenced in a study of T cell repertoires in cytomegalovirus infection. These TCRs are of unknown antigen specificity. TCRdb redid the calling of the reads with MiXCR, one entry per CDR3 protein. Among 650,000 to 900,000 distinct CDR3 sequences listed, around 29% were seen once. This specimen consisted of cultured CD8+ T cells from PBMCs, obtained from culture after CMV antigen stimulation. The receptor source for this set is a human donor in good health (CMV status not recorded). Some clones in this sample may be carry-over from other donors' samples.

CDR3 amino acids: CASSFVGMTYEQYF. Here the CDR3 DNA reads TGTGCCAGCAGTTTTGTCGGGATGACCTACGAGCAGTACTTC. The chain couples TRBV12-3 or TRBV12-4 to TRBJ2-7; D is possibly TRBD2 (5 bases). Trimming left V 3 bases short and J 2 bases short, with 11 bases between. The CDR3 covers 14 residues.

This clonotype was recorded many times. The chain uses TRBV5-6 and TRBJ2-5; TRBD2 might be the D (6 bases). CDR3 length: 16 residues. The V gene's germline CDR1 is SGHDT and CDR2 YYEEEE. V was pared by 0 bases and J by 0 bases, with 12 bases between. The CDR3 sequence is CASSLAGDSHQETQYF. The CDR3 coding sequence is TGTGCCAGCAGCTTGGCCGGGGACTCCCACCAAGAGACCCAGTACTTC.

The chain carries TRBV2 and TRBJ2-1; D may correspond to TRBD1 or TRBD2 (6 bases each). Between the trimmed V and J ends, which lost 6 bases and 5 bases, there was a span of 17 bases. The CDR3 is made up of 15 amino acids. Germline lookup yields CDR1 SNHLY and CDR2 FYNNEI. CDR3 DNA: TGTGCCAGCAGCGCCCGGGGGCTAGAAGACAATGAGCAGTTCTTC. This sequence encodes CASSARGLEDNEQFF.

V gene TRBV6-5 combines with J gene TRBJ2-2; D uncertain. Trimming took off 6 bases at V and 6 bases at J, with 20 bases between the two ends. The germline V gene has CDR1 MNHEY and CDR2 SVGAGI. This CDR3 is built from 16 residues. The CDR3 loop reads CASSLRHPLYAGELFF. CDR3 DNA sequence: TGTGCCAGCAGCCTTAGACATCCTTTGTACGCCGGGGAGCTGTTTTTT.

The V and J genes are TRBV6-4 and TRBJ1-6, with D uncertain. CDR1 MRHNA and CDR2 SNTAGT come from the germline V gene. The CDR3 sequence is 11 residues long. Between the trimmed V and J ends, which lost 0 bases and 14 bases, there was a span of 5 bases. The CDR3 sequence: CASSDSFTLHF. DNA of the CDR3: TGTGCCAGCAGTGACTCTTTCACCCTCCACTTT.

This clonotype was seen a handful of times. The V and J genes are TRBV4-2 and TRBJ1-4, with D possibly being TRBD1 (5 bases). CDR3 length: 15 residues. The germline V gene has CDR1 LGHNA and CDR2 YNFKEQ. V was shortened by 5 bases and J by 0 bases, with 10 bases between the two germline ends. The CDR3 DNA reads as TGTGCCAGCAGCGACCGACAGACAACTAATGAAAAACTGTTTTTT. It is translated as CASSDRQTTNEKLFF.

The rearrangement uses TRBV20-1 and TRBJ1-3; unclear D gene. V lost 0 bases and J lost 2, with 5 bases in between. In germline, CDR1 is DFQATT, CDR2 SNEGSKA (reference sequence). The CDR3 covers 13 residues. CDR3: CSAREKAGNTIYF. CDR3 sequence (DNA): TGCAGTGCTAGAGAAAAAGCTGGAAACACCATATATTTT.

This chain links TRBV20-1 with TRBJ2-1; D unclear. Germline lookup yields CDR1 DFQATT and CDR2 SNEGSKA (reference sequence). This CDR3 is 14 amino acids long. Trimming pared 3 bases from V and 0 bases from J, leaving 9 bases between. The DNA for the CDR3 is TGCAGTGCTAGGATGGGGTTCTCCTACAATGAGCAGTTCTTC. Protein product: CSARMGFSYNEQFF.